Listed here is a single TCR beta chain. This entry comes from a study of T cell responses to AZD1222 COVID-19 vaccine. Trimming removed 3 bases from V and 9 bases from J; junction bases left unmatched: 7. The CDR3 runs 15 residues. Per the germline V gene, CDR1 is SGDLS and CDR2 is YYNGEE. The method was immunoSEQ multiplex PCR; TCRdb's version includes in-frame clones alone and lacks a portion of them. The top ten hold about 1.6% of the sample, which has 84,000 or so clones, about 85% seen once. The sequencing here drew on peripheral blood, taken on day 0 of AZD1222 vaccination. This chain connects TRBV9 to TRBJ1-6; 9 nucleotides agree with TRBD1. The receptor comes from an adult in good health. In DNA, the CDR3 is TGTGCCAGCAGCGAGACCGGGACAGGGTTTTCACCCCTCCACTTT. Translated, it gives CASSETGTGFSPLHF.